This T cell receptor (beta chain) is drawn from a study of blood T cells in healthy people across ages. Study-wide results and limits: Using unsorted PBMCs precluded a conclusive naive versus antigen-experienced comparison. Considered underestimates were the diversity estimates obtained from one million T cells.

Primed by a sample-barcoded 5' primer and a J-beta primer mix, a second PCR proceeded for about 7 to 12 cycles. From the 5' RACE reads, TCRdb called clonotypes with MiXCR, one entry per CDR3 protein. In the table there are approximately 1.5 million distinct CDR3 sequences, roughly 32% of which are singletons. This clonotype was picked up a small number of times. Its antigen is not identified. A minimum of 6.5 million PBMCs was isolated per sample. Trimming took 3 bases from V and 7 from J, leaving 12 bases between them. The CDR3 sequence is 13 residues long. Germline CDR1 DFQATT, CDR2 SNEGSKA (reference sequence).

The specimen sequenced was blood. V is TRBV20-1 and J is TRBJ1-4; D uncertain. The receptor's source is a woman aged 30 to 39 in good health. Here the CDR3 DNA reads TGCAGTGCTAGTTGGCTTAATTTTGAAAAACTGTTTTTT. Amino acids: CSASWLNFEKLFF.